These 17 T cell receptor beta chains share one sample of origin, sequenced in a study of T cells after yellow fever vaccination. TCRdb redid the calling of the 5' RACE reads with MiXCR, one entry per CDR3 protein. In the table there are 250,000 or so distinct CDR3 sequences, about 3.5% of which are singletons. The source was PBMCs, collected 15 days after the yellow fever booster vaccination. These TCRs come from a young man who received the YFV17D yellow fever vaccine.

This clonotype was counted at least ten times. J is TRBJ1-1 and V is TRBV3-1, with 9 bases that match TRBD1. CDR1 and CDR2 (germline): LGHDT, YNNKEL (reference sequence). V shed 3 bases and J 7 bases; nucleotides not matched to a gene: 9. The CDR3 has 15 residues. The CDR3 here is CASSQRGTGSREAFF. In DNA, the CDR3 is TGTGCCAGCAGCCAGAGAGGGACAGGGTCTCGTGAAGCTTTCTTT.

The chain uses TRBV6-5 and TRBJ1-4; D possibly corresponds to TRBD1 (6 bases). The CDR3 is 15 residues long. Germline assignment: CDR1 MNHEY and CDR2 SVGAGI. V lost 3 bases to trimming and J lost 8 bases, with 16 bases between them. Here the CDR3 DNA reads TGTGCCAGCAGTTATTCGGGGGGGCGAAGAGAAAAACTGTTTTTT. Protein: CASSYSGGRREKLFF.

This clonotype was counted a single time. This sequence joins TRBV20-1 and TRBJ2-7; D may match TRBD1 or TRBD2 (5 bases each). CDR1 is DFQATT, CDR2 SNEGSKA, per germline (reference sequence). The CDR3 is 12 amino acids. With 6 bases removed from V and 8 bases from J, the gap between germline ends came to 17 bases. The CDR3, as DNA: TGCAGTGCCAGGGAGTGGGGGAAAAAGCAGTACGTC. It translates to CSAREWGKKQYV.

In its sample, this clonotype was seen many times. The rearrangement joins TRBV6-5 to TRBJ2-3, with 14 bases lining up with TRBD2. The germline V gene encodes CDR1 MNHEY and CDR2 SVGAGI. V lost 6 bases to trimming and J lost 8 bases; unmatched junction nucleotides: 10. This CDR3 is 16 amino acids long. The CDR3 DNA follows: TGTGCCAGCAGGCGGACTAGCGGGGGGCCAGGGGGTACGCAGTATTTT. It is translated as CASRRTSGGPGGTQYF.

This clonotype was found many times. The CDR3 sequence: CARSTRAPSYGYTF. The CDR3 DNA sequence: TGTGCCAGGTCAACCCGTGCACCCTCCTATGGCTACACCTTC. V is TRBV25-1 and J is TRBJ1-2, with D unclear. This CDR3 contains 14 residues. Trimming shortened V by 9 bases and J by 4 bases, and 18 bases separated the two germline ends. Germline CDR1 MGHDK, CDR2 SYGVNS.

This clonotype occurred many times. CDR3 bases: TGTGCCAGCAGCTTCACGGGGGAGACCTACGAGCAGTACTTC. Translation gives CASSFTGETYEQYF. This sequence joins TRBV5-4 and TRBJ2-7; TRBD2 might be the D (6 bases). Trimming pared 2 bases from V and 2 bases from J, leaving 11 bases between. This CDR3 has 14 residues. Germline CDR1 and CDR2: SGHNT and YYREEE (reference sequence).

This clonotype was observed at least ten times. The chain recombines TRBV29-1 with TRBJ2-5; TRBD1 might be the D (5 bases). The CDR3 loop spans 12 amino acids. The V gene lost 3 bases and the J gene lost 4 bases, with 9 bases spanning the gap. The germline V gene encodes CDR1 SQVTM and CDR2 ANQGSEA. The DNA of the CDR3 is TGCAGCGTTGACAAGGGGCGAGAGACCCAGTACTTC. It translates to CSVDKGRETQYF.

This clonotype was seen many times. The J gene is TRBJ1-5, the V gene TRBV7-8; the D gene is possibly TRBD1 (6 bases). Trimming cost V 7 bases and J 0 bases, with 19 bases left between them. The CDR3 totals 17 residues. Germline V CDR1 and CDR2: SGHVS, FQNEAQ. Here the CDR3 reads CASKEEAGTTSNQPQHF. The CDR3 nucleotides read TGTGCCAGCAAAGAAGAAGCCGGGACAACTAGCAATCAGCCCCAGCATTTT. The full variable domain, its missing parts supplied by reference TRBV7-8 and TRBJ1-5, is GAGVSQSPRYKVAKRGQDVALRCDPISGHVSLFWYQQALGQGPEFLTYFQNEAQLDKSGLPSDRFFAERPEGSVSTLKIQRTQQEDSAVYLCASKEEAGTTSNQPQHFGDGTRLSIL.

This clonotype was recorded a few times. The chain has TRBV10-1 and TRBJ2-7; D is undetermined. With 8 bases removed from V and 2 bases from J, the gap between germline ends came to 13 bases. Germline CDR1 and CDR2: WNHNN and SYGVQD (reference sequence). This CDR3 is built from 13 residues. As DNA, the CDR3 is TGCGCCAGCCACGCCCCTACCACCTACGAGCAGTACGTC. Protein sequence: CASHAPTTYEQYV.

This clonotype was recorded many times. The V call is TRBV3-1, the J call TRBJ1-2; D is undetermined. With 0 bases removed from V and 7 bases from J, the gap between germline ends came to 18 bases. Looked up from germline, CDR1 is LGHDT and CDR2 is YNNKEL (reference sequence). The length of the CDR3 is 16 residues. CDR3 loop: CASSQETDLGRSGYTF. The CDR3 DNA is TGTGCCAGCAGCCAAGAAACGGACCTTGGACGCAGTGGCTACACCTTC.

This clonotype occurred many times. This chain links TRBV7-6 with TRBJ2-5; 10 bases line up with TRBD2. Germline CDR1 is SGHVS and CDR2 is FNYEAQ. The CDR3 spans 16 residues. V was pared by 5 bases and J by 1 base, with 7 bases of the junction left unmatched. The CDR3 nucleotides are TGTGCCAGCAGCGAAACTAGCGGGGCCCGCCAAGAGACCCAGTACTTC. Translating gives CASSETSGARQETQYF.

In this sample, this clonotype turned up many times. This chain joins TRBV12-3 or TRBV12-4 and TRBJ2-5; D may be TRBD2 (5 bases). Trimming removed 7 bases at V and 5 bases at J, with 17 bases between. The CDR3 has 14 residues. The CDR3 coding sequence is TGTGCCAGCACCCTCAGGACTGTGACGGAGACCCAGTACTTC. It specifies CASTLRTVTETQYF.

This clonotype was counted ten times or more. CDR3 nucleotide sequence: TGTGCCAGCAGTCAAAGACTAGCGGGGACCGGGGAGCTGTTTTTT. Encoded protein: CASSQRLAGTGELFF. This rearrangement joins TRBV12-3 or TRBV12-4 to TRBJ2-2, with 11 bases matching TRBD2. V was clipped by 5 bases and J by 5 bases; unmatched bases: 4. The CDR3 consists of 15 residues.

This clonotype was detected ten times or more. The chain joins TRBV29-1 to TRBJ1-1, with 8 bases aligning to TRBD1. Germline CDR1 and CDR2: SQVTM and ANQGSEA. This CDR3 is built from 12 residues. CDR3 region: CSLDRGNTEAFF. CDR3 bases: TGCAGTTTAGACAGGGGGAACACTGAAGCTTTCTTT.

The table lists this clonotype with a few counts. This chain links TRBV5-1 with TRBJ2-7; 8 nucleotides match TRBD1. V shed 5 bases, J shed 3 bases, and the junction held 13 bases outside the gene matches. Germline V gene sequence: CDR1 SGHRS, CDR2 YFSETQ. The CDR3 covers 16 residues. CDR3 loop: CASRTPLNRGVYEQYV. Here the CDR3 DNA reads TGCGCCAGCAGGACCCCTCTAAACAGGGGGGTCTACGAGCAGTACGTC.

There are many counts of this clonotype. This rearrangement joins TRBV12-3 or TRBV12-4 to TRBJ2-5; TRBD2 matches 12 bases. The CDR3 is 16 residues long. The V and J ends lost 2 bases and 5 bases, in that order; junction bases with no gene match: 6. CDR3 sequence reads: CASSLSSGGAGETQYF. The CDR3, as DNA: TGTGCCAGCAGTTTATCTAGCGGGGGGGCGGGTGAGACCCAGTACTTC.

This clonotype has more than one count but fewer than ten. The CDR3 DNA sequence: TGTGCCACCCGACTTCTCGGGACGGACTACGAGCAGTACTTC. Protein sequence: CATRLLGTDYEQYF. The gene calls are TRBV10-3 and TRBJ2-7; D is tentatively TRBD1 or TRBD2 (5 bases each). The CDR3 is 14 amino acids. The ends were cut back, 10 bases at V and 3 bases at J, with 19 bases in the middle. CDR1 and CDR2 from the germline V gene are ENHRY and SYGVKD.